Below, 26 T cell receptor beta chains from the same sample are listed, as sequenced in a study of somatic mutations in cytotoxic T cells in rheumatoid arthritis (dated by TCRdb to about 2017). Libraries came from the immunoSEQ multiplex PCR assay. The table comes from immuneACCESS by way of TCRdb, which keeps in-frame sequences with V and J called. Part of the clones is missing from these tables; in studies checked, under half for an unresolved V gene and the rest for unknown reasons. This sample holds 20,000 to 25,000 clones; more than 70% were observed only once. Approximately 17% of the sample goes to the ten largest clones. The material sequenced was CD8+ T cells sorted from blood. The source of these receptors is a woman in her fifties or sixties in good health.

V usage is TRBV13 and J usage is TRBJ1-4; D is undetermined. Between the trimmed V and J ends, which lost 0 bases and 4 bases, there was a span of 9 bases. The CDR3 totals 15 residues. The germline V gene has CDR1 PRHDT and CDR2 FYEKMQ (reference sequence). CDR3 region: CASSLGLTVNEKLFF. In DNA, the CDR3 is TGTGCCAGCAGCTTAGGCCTCACAGTTAATGAAAAACTGTTTTTT.

This chain uses TRBV7-2 with TRBJ1-6; TRBD1 matches at 7 bases. This CDR3 has 14 residues. Germline V CDR1 and CDR2: SGHTA, FQGNSA. V lost 6 bases to trimming and J lost 5 bases; unmatched junction nucleotides: 4. This CDR3 reads CASRFDRDNSPLHF. For the CDR3, the DNA is TGTGCCAGCAGATTTGACAGGGATAATTCACCCCTCCACTTT.

This chain joins TRBV28 and TRBJ1-2, with D perhaps matching TRBD1 (6 bases). The V gene's germline CDR1 is MDHEN and CDR2 SYDVKM. The CDR3 is made up of 14 amino acids. The ends were cut back, 6 bases at V and 2 bases at J, with 13 bases in the middle. CDR3 amino acids: CASRGLRGNYGYTF. In nucleotides, the CDR3 is TGTGCCAGCAGGGGCCTGAGGGGGAACTATGGCTACACCTTC.

The chain recombines TRBV5-6 with TRBJ1-2, with D perhaps TRBD1 (6 bases). The CDR3 runs to 14 residues. The ends were cut back, 4 bases at V and 4 bases at J, with 14 bases in the middle. Germline assignment: CDR1 SGHDT and CDR2 YYEEEE. In DNA form, the CDR3 reads TGTGCCAGCAGCGTATACAGGGATGGCTATGGCTACACCTTC. Translated: CASSVYRDGYGYTF.

The rearrangement uses TRBV25-1 and TRBJ2-5; D remains ambiguous. V lost 4 bases, J lost 4 bases, and 13 bases lay in between. The V gene's germline CDR1 is MGHDK and CDR2 SYGVNS. CDR3 length equals 14 residues. CDR3: CASSASRGGETQYF. CDR3 sequence (DNA): TGTGCCAGCAGTGCCTCCCGTGGCGGAGAGACCCAGTACTTC. The full variable domain, its missing parts supplied by reference TRBV25-1 and TRBJ2-5, is EADIYQTPRYLVIGTGKKITLECSQTMGHDKMYWYQQDPGMELHLIHYSYGVNSTEKGDLSSESTVSRIRTEHFPLTLESARPSHTSQYLCASSASRGGETQYFGPGTRLLVL.

This chain links TRBV15 with TRBJ2-3; TRBD2 matches 8 bases. The CDR3 contains 16 residues. Germline CDR1 is LNHNV and CDR2 is YYDKDF (reference sequence). V shed 5 bases, J shed 6 bases, and the junction held 13 bases outside the gene matches. CDR3 sequence reads: CATSPQRGASGDTQYF. The CDR3 nucleotides read TGTGCCACCAGCCCACAAAGGGGGGCTAGCGGGGATACGCAGTATTTT. Complete variable domain (other parts from reference TRBV15 and TRBJ2-3): DAMVIQNPRYQVTQFGKPVTLSCSQTLNHNVMYWYQQKSSQAPKLLFHYYDKDFNNEADTPDNFQSRRPNTSFCFLDIRSPGLGDTAMYLCATSPQRGASGDTQYFGPGTRLTVL.

This clone appeared a few times. The V call is TRBV4-2, the J call TRBJ2-6, with D perhaps matching TRBD1 (6 bases). Germline loops: CDR1 LGHNA, CDR2 YNFKEQ. The CDR3 is 16 amino acids. Trimming shortened V by 4 bases and J by 0 bases, and 10 bases separated the two germline ends. This chain's CDR3 is CASSPDSTSGANVLTF. Written as DNA, the CDR3 is TGTGCCAGCAGCCCGGACAGTACCTCTGGGGCCAACGTCCTGACTTTC.

The chain couples TRBV27 to TRBJ2-7; a weak D match, TRBD1 (5 bases). CDR3 length: 14 residues. Trimming stripped 0 bases from V and 2 bases from J, with 8 bases between. Germline V CDR1 and CDR2: MNHEY, SMNVEV (reference sequence). The CDR3 DNA is TGTGCCAGCAGTTTATCGGGGCAGACCTACGAGCAGTACGTC. Protein sequence: CASSLSGQTYEQYV.

The genes are TRBV27 and TRBJ2-2; TRBD2 agrees at 7 bases. V lost 6 bases to trimming and J lost 6 bases; unmatched junction nucleotides: 10. This CDR3 spans 15 amino acids. Germline V gives CDR1 MNHEY, CDR2 SMNVEV (reference sequence). The CDR3 coding sequence is TGTGCCAGCAGCCTAACGACTGGGGGGGCCGGGGAGCTGTTTTTT. Its protein is CASSLTTGGAGELFF.

Turning to this clone: The germline gene is not matched at one end of the junction; a read error may be the cause. The rearrangement uses TRBV29-1 and TRBJ1-2, with a tentative D call TRBD1 (6 bases). CDR1 and CDR2 from the germline V gene are SQVTM and ANQGSEA. The CDR3 is 14 amino acids. DNA of the CDR3: TGCAGCGTTGAAGAAACCGGGACAAACTGTGGCTACACCTTC. It specifies CSVEETGTNCGYTF.

The chain couples TRBV4-3 to TRBJ1-2; tentative D call: TRBD1 (6 bases). This CDR3 spans 14 amino acids. CDR1 and CDR2 (germline): LGHNA, YSLEER. V lost 4 bases and J 2 bases, leaving 11 bases between the germline ends. The CDR3 sequence is CASSPRTANYGYTF. In DNA, the CDR3 is TGCGCCAGCAGCCCCAGGACAGCGAACTATGGCTACACCTTC.

The rearrangement uses TRBV27 and TRBJ2-3; D may be TRBD2 (6 bases). The CDR3 covers 16 residues. Looked up from germline, CDR1 is MNHEY and CDR2 is SMNVEV (reference sequence). V was trimmed by 0 bases and J by 5 bases, leaving 15 bases between them. The CDR3 loop is CASSLSPLGGRDTQYF. Written as DNA, the CDR3 is TGTGCCAGCAGTTTATCCCCCCTGGGGGGTCGAGATACGCAGTATTTT.

The chain couples TRBV9 to TRBJ2-5; TRBD2 matches 10 bases. Losses at the gene ends were 0 bases for V and 5 bases for J; bases not matched to a gene: 1. CDR1 is SGDLS, CDR2 YYNGEE, per germline. The CDR3 is 14 amino acids. CDR3 bases: TGTGCCAGCAGCGTAGGGGGACTAGCGGAGACCCAGTACTTC. Translation gives CASSVGGLAETQYF.

The chain carries TRBV20-1 and TRBJ1-1; D is unclear. With 0 bases removed from V and 6 bases from J, the gap between germline ends came to 5 bases. This CDR3 has 11 amino acids. Germline V lookup: CDR1 DFQATT, CDR2 SNEGSKA (reference sequence). CDR3: CSAREGSEAFF. The CDR3 region has the DNA TGCAGTGCTAGAGAGGGATCTGAAGCTTTCTTT.

The chain recombines TRBV9 with TRBJ2-1, with 11 bases matching TRBD2. The CDR3 length is 18 residues. Germline V gene sequence: CDR1 SGDLS, CDR2 YYNGEE. V shed 1 base and J 9 bases; nucleotides not matched to a gene: 15. The DNA of the CDR3 is TGTGCCAGCAGCGTACCGACTAGCGGGACAGGGACGAAGGCTGAGCAGTTCTTC. This sequence encodes CASSVPTSGTGTKAEQFF.

J is TRBJ1-2 and V is TRBV9, with a tentative D call TRBD1 (6 bases). The germline gives CDR1 SGDLS, CDR2 YYNGEE. The germline V and J ends were trimmed by 3 bases and 4 bases, with 16 bases remaining between them. The CDR3 has 15 amino acids. The CDR3, as DNA: TGTGCCAGCAGCGGACCGGTGACAGGACGCTATGGCTACACCTTC. Translation gives CASSGPVTGRYGYTF.

V is TRBV9 and J is TRBJ2-7, with D possibly matching TRBD2 (6 bases). The V end lost 0 bases, the J end lost 2 bases, and 12 bases lay between the germline ends. CDR1 and CDR2 (germline): SGDLS, YYNGEE. This CDR3 contains 15 residues. The CDR3 sequence: CASSVAEGRTYEQYF. The CDR3 DNA is TGTGCCAGCAGCGTAGCGGAGGGTCGGACCTACGAGCAGTACTTC.

The chain employs TRBV14 and TRBJ2-4; D may be TRBD1 (5 bases). Trimming pared 1 base from V and 3 bases from J, leaving 19 bases between. The CDR3 is 18 amino acids. Germline V gene lookup returns CDR1 SGHDN and CDR2 FVKESK. The CDR3 nucleotides are TGTGCCAGCAGCCAAGTTGCAGACAGAAAAATGAACAAAAACATTCAGTACTTC. Its protein product is CASSQVADRKMNKNIQYF.

The chain recombines TRBV4-3 with TRBJ1-2; D unresolved. The germline V gene has CDR1 LGHNA and CDR2 YSLEER. V was pared by 5 bases and J by 0 bases, with 10 bases between. The CDR3 contains 14 residues. DNA of the CDR3: TGCGCCAGCAGCGAAGGAATGGCTAACTATGGCTACACCTTC. This sequence encodes CASSEGMANYGYTF.

This clone appeared a single time. V usage is TRBV19 and J usage is TRBJ1-2; D unresolved. Germline loops: CDR1 LNHDA, CDR2 SQIVND (reference sequence). V lost 7 bases to trimming and J lost 4 bases, with 7 bases between them. This CDR3 is 11 amino acids long. CDR3 sequence: CASNPGYGYTF. The CDR3 bases are TGTGCCAGTAACCCGGGCTATGGCTACACCTTC. The full variable domain, rest sourced from reference TRBV19 and TRBJ1-2, is DGGITQSPKYLFRKEGQNVTLSCEQNLNHDAMYWYRQDPGQGLRLIYYSQIVNDFQKGDIAEGYSVSREKKESFPLTVTSAQKNPTAFYLCASNPGYGYTFGSGTRLTVV.

This clone has just a few counts. The CDR3 protein is CSVDRQNQETQYF. The CDR3 bases are TGCAGCGTTGACAGGCAGAACCAAGAGACCCAGTACTTC. The chain recombines TRBV29-1 with TRBJ2-5; no reliable D call. The CDR3 spans 13 residues. Germline-derived CDR1 and CDR2 are SQVTM and ANQGSEA. The V and J ends lost 3 bases and 0 bases respectively, with 8 bases between them.

The chain links TRBV19 to TRBJ1-2; D is undetermined. The germline gives CDR1 LNHDA, CDR2 SQIVND (reference sequence). V shed 3 bases and J shed 8 bases, with 22 bases lying between them. This CDR3 is built from 16 residues. The CDR3 DNA sequence: TGTGCCAGTAGTATCGACGGCGCGGGGTTCGTCCAAGGCTACACCTTC. Translated: CASSIDGAGFVQGYTF.

This clone has only a few counts. The gene calls are TRBV19 and TRBJ1-2; TRBD1 matches 7 bases. This CDR3 contains 13 residues. The V gene's germline CDR1 is LNHDA and CDR2 SQIVND (reference sequence). Unmatched junction bases numbered 6, after V lost 10 bases and J lost 1 base. The CDR3 DNA is TGTGCCACTGGACAGGAACTTAACTATGGCTACACCTTC. This encodes CATGQELNYGYTF.

V is TRBV7-9 and J is TRBJ2-7; D is uncertain. Trimming stripped 5 bases from V and 2 bases from J, with 16 bases between. The V gene's germline CDR1 is SEHNR and CDR2 FQNEAQ (reference sequence). CDR3 size: 15 residues. CDR3 DNA: TGTGCCAGCAGCCAAGCCGTCGGCATCGCCTACGAGCAGTACTTC. It is translated as CASSQAVGIAYEQYF.

The chain combines TRBV7-7 with TRBJ2-3; D not resolved. V lost 1 base, J lost 4 bases, and 12 bases lay in between. The CDR3 loop spans 15 amino acids. Germline CDR1 and CDR2: SSHAT and FNYEAQ (reference sequence). The CDR3 nucleotides are TGTGCCAGCAGCTTAGGGCAGTGGACCTCAGATACGCAGTATTTT. This gives the protein CASSLGQWTSDTQYF.

This clone was detected once. CDR3 loop: CAISETGPEAFF. Written as DNA, the CDR3 is TGTGCCATCAGTGAGACGGGCCCTGAAGCTTTCTTT. The rearrangement links TRBV10-3 to TRBJ1-1, with D unresolved. Trimming stripped 2 bases from V and 6 bases from J, with 7 bases between. The CDR3 is made up of 12 amino acids. CDR1 and CDR2 from the germline V gene are ENHRY and SYGVKD.